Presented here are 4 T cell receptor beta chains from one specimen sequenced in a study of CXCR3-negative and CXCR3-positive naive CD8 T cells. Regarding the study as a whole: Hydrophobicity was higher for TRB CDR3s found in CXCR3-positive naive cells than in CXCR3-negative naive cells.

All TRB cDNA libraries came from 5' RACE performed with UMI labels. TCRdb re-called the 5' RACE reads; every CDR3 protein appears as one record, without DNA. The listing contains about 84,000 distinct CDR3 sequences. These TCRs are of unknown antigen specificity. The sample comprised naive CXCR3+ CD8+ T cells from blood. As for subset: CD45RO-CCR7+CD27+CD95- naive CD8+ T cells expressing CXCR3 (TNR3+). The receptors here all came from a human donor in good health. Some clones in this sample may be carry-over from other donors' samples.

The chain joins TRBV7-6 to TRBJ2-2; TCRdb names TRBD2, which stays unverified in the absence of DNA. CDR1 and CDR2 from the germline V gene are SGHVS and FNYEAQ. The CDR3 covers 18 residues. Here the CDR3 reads CASSSGVAGTTNTGELFF.

Here the CDR3 reads CASSHLRAGVGDTEAFF. The gene calls are TRBV7-2 and TRBJ1-1; checking the TCRdb D call of TRBD1 is not possible without DNA. The CDR3 has 17 amino acids. Germline V CDR1 and CDR2: SGHTA, FQGNSA.

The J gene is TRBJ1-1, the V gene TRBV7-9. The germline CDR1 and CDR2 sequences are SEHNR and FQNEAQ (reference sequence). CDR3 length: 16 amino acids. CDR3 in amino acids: CASAPPRGEINTEAFF.

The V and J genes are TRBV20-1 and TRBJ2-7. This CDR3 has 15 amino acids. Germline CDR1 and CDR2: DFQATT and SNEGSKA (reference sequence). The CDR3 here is CSARDFSGTSYEQYF.